The sequence of this T cell receptor (beta chain) was determined in a study of shared clonotypes between healthy human individuals. V was clipped by 4 bases and J by 4 bases; unmatched bases: 7. This CDR3 has 15 amino acids. The germline V gene encodes CDR1 SGHRS and CDR2 YFSETQ. Naivety among CD8 cells was defined by CD45RO negativity and positive CCR7 selection, thereby excluding terminally differentiated effector memory CD45RA+ cells. Produced via immunoSEQ multiplex PCR; TCRdb's table is partial and in-frame only. Counted here are roughly 1,800,000 clones, about 95% occurring once; the ten biggest clones make up more than 0.9%.

This clonotype originated in a young man in good health. This chain joins TRBV5-1 and TRBJ2-3; 9 nucleotides match TRBD1. Sequencing was performed on naive CD8+ T cells sorted from blood. DNA of the CDR3: TGCGCCAGCAGCCCTTTTGGGACAGGGCCAGATACGCAGTATTTT. This translates into CASSPFGTGPDTQYF. Looking up the rest from reference TRBV5-1 and TRBJ2-3 gives the full variable domain: KAGVTQTPRYLIKTRGQQVTLSCSPISGHRSVSWYQQTPGQGLQFLFEYFSETQRNKGNFPGRFSGRQFSNSRSEMNVSTLELGDSALYLCASSPFGTGPDTQYFGPGTRLTVL.